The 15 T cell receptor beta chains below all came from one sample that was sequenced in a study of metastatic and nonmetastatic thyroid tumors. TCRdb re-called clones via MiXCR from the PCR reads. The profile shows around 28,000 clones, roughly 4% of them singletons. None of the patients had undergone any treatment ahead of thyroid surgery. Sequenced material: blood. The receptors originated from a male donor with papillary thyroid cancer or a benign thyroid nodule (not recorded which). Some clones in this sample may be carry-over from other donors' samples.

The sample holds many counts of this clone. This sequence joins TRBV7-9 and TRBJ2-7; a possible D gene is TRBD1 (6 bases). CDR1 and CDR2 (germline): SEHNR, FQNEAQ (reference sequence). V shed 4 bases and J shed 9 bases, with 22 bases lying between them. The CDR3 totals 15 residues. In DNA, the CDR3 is TGTGCCAGCAGCTCCACCTACCCGACAGGCTGGGGGCAGTACTTC. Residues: CASSSTYPTGWGQYF. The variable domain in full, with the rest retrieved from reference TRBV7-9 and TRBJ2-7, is DTGVSQNPRHKITKRGQNVTFRCDPISEHNRLYWYRQTLGQGPEFLTYFQNEAQLEKSRLLSDRFSAERPKGSFSTLEIQRTEQGDSAMYLCASSSTYPTGWGQYFGPGTRLTVT.

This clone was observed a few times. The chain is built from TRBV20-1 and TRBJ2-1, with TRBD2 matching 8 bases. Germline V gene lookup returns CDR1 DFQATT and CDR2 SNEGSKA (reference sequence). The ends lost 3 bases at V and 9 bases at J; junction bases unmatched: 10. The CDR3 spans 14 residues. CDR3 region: CSASPGGPVGEQFF. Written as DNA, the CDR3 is TGCAGTGCTAGCCCGGGAGGGCCGGTTGGTGAGCAGTTCTTC.

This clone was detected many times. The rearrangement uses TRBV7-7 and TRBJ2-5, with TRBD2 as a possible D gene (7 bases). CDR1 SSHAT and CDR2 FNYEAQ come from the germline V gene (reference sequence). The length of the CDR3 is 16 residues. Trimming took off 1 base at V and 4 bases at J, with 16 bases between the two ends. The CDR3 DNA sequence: TGTGCCAGCAGCTTAGAACCGGGGGGCGTACGAGAGACCCAGTACTTC. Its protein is CASSLEPGGVRETQYF.

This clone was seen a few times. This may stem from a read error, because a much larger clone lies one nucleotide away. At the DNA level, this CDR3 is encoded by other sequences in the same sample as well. The CDR3 loop reads CASSDQTGRSGIAKNIQYF. In nucleotides, the CDR3 is TGCGCCAGCAGTGATCAGACAGGGAGATCGGGGATTGCCAAAAACATTCAGTACTTC. The chain employs TRBV12-3 or TRBV12-4 and TRBJ2-4, with TRBD1 identical over 7 bases. This CDR3 comprises 19 residues.

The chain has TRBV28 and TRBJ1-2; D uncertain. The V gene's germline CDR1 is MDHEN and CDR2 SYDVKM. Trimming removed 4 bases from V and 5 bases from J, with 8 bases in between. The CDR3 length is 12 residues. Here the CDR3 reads CASSSPTYGYTF. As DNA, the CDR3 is TGTGCCAGCAGTTCCCCGACTTATGGCTACACCTTC.

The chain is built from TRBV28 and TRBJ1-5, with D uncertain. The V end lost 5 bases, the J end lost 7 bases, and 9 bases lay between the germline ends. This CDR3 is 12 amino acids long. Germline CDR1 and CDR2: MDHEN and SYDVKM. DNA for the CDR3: TGTGCCAGCAGTACGGGAGGCCAGCCCCAGCATTTT. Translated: CASSTGGQPQHF.

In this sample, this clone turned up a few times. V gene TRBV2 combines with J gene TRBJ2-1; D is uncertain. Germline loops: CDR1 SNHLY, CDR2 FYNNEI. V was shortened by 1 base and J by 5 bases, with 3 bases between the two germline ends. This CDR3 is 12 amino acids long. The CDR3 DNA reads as TGTGCCAGCAGTGAAGACCACAATGAGCAGTTCTTC. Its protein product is CASSEDHNEQFF.

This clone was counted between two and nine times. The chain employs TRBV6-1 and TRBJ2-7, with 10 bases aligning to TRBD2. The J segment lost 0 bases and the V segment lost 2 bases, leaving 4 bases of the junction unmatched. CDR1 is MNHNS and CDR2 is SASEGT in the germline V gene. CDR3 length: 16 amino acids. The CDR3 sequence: CASSEFSGGSSYEQYF. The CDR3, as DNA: TGTGCCAGCAGTGAATTTAGCGGGGGGAGCTCCTACGAGCAGTACTTC.

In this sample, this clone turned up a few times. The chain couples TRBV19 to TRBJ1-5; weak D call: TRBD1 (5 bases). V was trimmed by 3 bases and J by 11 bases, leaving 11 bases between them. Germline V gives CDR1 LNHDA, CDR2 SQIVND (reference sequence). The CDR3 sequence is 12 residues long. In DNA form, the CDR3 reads TGTGCCAGTAGTATTGGAGGACATTCCCAGCATTTT. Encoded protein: CASSIGGHSQHF. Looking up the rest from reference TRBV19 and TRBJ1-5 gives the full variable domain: DGGITQSPKYLFRKEGQNVTLSCEQNLNHDAMYWYRQDPGQGLRLIYYSQIVNDFQKGDIAEGYSVSREKKESFPLTVTSAQKNPTAFYLCASSIGGHSQHFGDGTRLSIL.

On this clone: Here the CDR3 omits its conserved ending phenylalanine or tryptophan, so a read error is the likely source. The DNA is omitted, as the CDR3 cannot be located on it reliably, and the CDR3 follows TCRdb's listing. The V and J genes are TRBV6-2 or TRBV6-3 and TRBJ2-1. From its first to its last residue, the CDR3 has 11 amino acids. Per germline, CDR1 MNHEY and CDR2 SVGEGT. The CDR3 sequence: CASINTNEQSL.

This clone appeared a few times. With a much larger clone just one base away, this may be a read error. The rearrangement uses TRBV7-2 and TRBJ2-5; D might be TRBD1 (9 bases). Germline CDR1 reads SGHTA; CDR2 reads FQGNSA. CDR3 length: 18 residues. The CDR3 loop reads CANSLTRGGQGGGETQYF. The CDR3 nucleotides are TGTGCCAACAGCTTAACCCGGGGGGGACAGGGAGGAGGAGAGACCCAGTACTTC.

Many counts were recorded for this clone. The CDR3 loop reads CASSYSKGEPQHF. Here the CDR3 DNA reads TGTGCCAGCAGTTACTCGAAGGGAGAGCCCCAGCATTTT. This sequence joins TRBV6-6 and TRBJ1-5, with D hard to call. The germline V gene encodes CDR1 MNHNY and CDR2 SVGAGI (reference sequence). Trimming removed 0 bases from V and 8 bases from J, with 8 bases in between. The CDR3 covers 13 residues.

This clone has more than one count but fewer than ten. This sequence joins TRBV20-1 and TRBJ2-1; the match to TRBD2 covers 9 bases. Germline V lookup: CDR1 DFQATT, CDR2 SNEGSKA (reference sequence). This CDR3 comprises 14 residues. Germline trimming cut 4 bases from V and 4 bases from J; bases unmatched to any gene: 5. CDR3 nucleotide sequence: TGCAGTGCTAAACGACTAGCGGATTACAATGAGCAGTTCTTC. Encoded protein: CSAKRLADYNEQFF.

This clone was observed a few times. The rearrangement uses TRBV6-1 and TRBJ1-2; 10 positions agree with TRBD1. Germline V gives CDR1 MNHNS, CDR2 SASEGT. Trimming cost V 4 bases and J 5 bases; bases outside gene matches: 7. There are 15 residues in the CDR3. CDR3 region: CASSVRDRGFYGYTF. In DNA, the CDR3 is TGTGCCAGCAGTGTCCGGGACAGGGGTTTTTATGGCTACACCTTC.

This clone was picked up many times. The CDR3 nucleotides read TGCGCCAGCAGCTTGGCCTTGTGGGGAACGGGAGAGCAGTACTTC. Its protein product is CASSLALWGTGEQYF. The gene calls are TRBV5-1 and TRBJ2-7; D possibly corresponds to TRBD2 (5 bases). The CDR3 contains 15 residues. V shed 0 bases and J shed 7 bases, with 17 bases lying between them. In germline, CDR1 is SGHRS, CDR2 YFSETQ.